This T cell receptor beta chain was documented in a study of cytotoxic CD8 clonotypes in ibrutinib-treated CLL. Turning to the study itself: Among responders, 24 were partial and 2 complete; after median approximately 62 months, approximately 15 stayed remitted and some 12 progressed. Notes on the study in general: Sampling schedules were unmatched across sustained-remission and progressing patients.

Profiled with immunoSEQ multiplex PCR; TCRdb holds only in-frame clones, not every one. Among 55,000 to 60,000 clones listed, roughly 50% were seen once. This CDR3 is built from 14 residues. The V end lost 0 bases, the J end lost 4 bases, and 12 bases lay between the germline ends. Germline assignment: CDR1 GTSNPN and CDR2 SVGIG (reference sequence). With regard to this clone: Its antigen is not identified.

The clonotype was recovered from a human donor with chronic lymphocytic leukemia. The chain is built from TRBV30 and TRBJ2-5; D gene unclear. The material was PBMCs, obtained at disease progression, from a patient treated with ibrutinib. CDR3 region: CAWSVKESRETQYF. CDR3 coding DNA: TGTGCCTGGAGTGTAAAGGAGTCTCGAGAGACCCAGTACTTC.